Shown below are 23 T cell receptor beta chains from a single sample sequenced in a study of T cell responses to AZD1222 COVID-19 vaccine. Using immunoSEQ multiplex PCR, the repertoire was profiled, and TCRdb retains in-frame clones only, with some absent. The profile shows roughly 51,000 clones, approximately 86% of them singletons. The sample consisted of peripheral blood, taken 28 days after the second AZD1222 dose. The origin of the receptors is an adult who received the AZD1222 COVID-19 vaccine.

This chain connects TRBV6-1 to TRBJ1-5, with D perhaps TRBD1 (6 bases). The germline gives CDR1 MNHNS, CDR2 SASEGT. CDR3 size: 16 residues. V lost 1 base, J lost 7 bases, and 17 bases lay in between. The CDR3 here is CASSEGINRVEQPQHF. The CDR3 DNA is TGTGCCAGCAGTGAAGGGATAAACAGGGTAGAGCAGCCCCAGCATTTT.

This clone was recorded only once. The genes are TRBV12-5 and TRBJ2-1; unclear D gene. Germline loops: CDR1 LGHNT, CDR2 FRNRAP. The ends were cut back, 5 bases at V and 10 bases at J, with 9 bases in the middle. This CDR3 is 11 amino acids long. The CDR3 spells CASGELTEQFF. CDR3 bases: TGTGCTAGTGGTGAACTAACAGAGCAGTTCTTC.

This clone has more than one count but fewer than ten. Here the CDR3 reads CASSEQVESNQPQHF. CDR3 DNA: TGTGCCAGCAGTGAGCAGGTGGAAAGTAATCAGCCCCAGCATTTT. The V and J genes are TRBV2 and TRBJ1-5; D not certain. CDR1 SNHLY and CDR2 FYNNEI come from the germline V gene. The CDR3 loop spans 15 amino acids. V lost 3 bases and J 4 bases, leaving 13 bases between the germline ends.

Written as DNA, the CDR3 is TGTGCCAGTAGGGCCCCAGTTAGAGGACTGGCGGGAGGGAAGCATGAGCAGTTCTTC. It codes for CASRAPVRGLAGGKHEQFF. The chain joins TRBV19 to TRBJ2-1; the match to TRBD2 covers 9 bases. V gave up 6 bases and J gave up 8 bases; unmatched junction bases: 23. The CDR3 sequence is 19 residues long. Germline values: CDR1 LNHDA, CDR2 SQIVND (reference sequence).

This clone has just a few counts. The chain has TRBV5-5 and TRBJ2-1; tentative D call: TRBD2 (6 bases). This CDR3 has 16 amino acids. CDR1 is SGHKS and CDR2 is YYEKEE in the germline V gene (reference sequence). V was cut by 4 bases and J by 7 bases, with 21 bases left in between. CDR3 nucleotides: TGTGCCAGCAGCATGGGGATAGCGGCATACAGGAATGAGCAGTTCTTC. Encoded protein: CASSMGIAAYRNEQFF.

The rearrangement uses TRBV7-8 and TRBJ2-1, with 9 positions matching TRBD2. The CDR3 loop spans 15 amino acids. The J segment lost 6 bases and the V segment lost 0 bases, leaving 3 bases of the junction unmatched. Germline values: CDR1 SGHVS, CDR2 FQNEAQ. CDR3 nucleotide sequence: TGTGCCAGCAGCTTAGCTAGCGGGAGCATCAATGAGCAGTTCTTC. This gives the protein CASSLASGSINEQFF.

This sequence joins TRBV19 and TRBJ1-1; D ambiguous. CDR1 LNHDA and CDR2 SQIVND come from the germline V gene (reference sequence). The V and J ends lost 2 bases and 5 bases respectively, with 12 bases between them. This CDR3 spans 14 amino acids. For the CDR3, the DNA is TGTGCCAGTAGTATACGGGGTGAGACGACTGAAGCTTTCTTT. It specifies CASSIRGETTEAFF.

This sequence joins TRBV20-1 and TRBJ1-2; D remains unclear. The germline V gene has CDR1 DFQATT and CDR2 SNEGSKA (reference sequence). CDR3 length: 10 residues. This CDR3 reads CSGDVYGYTF. In nucleotides, the CDR3 is TGCAGCGGCGACGTGTATGGCTACACCTTC.

In this sample, this clone turned up a few times. This chain links TRBV7-9 with TRBJ1-4, with TRBD1 identical over 8 bases. J gave up 4 bases and V 5 bases, and 3 bases lay outside the gene matches. CDR3 length: 14 amino acids. The germline CDR1 and CDR2 sequences are SEHNR and FQNEAQ (reference sequence). CDR3 DNA: TGTGCCAGCAGCCGGACAGGGATTAATGAAAAACTGTTTTTT. As protein: CASSRTGINEKLFF.

The CDR3 DNA follows: TGTGCCAGCAGTACCGGGACAGGGAGAGCCGGGGAGCTGTTTTTT. Translating gives CASSTGTGRAGELFF. The chain joins TRBV25-1 to TRBJ2-2; 9 bases line up with TRBD1. The ends lost 5 bases at V and 6 bases at J; junction bases unmatched: 7. The CDR3 runs to 15 residues. Germline V gives CDR1 MGHDK, CDR2 SYGVNS.

The gene calls are TRBV6-5 and TRBJ2-7; D may be TRBD1 or TRBD2 (7 bases each). Looked up from germline, CDR1 is MNHEY and CDR2 is SVGAGI. V was shortened by 0 bases and J by 3 bases, with 15 bases between the two germline ends. The CDR3 covers 16 residues. CDR3 loop: CASSYSGGGNYYEQYF. DNA for the CDR3: TGTGCCAGCAGTTACTCGGGAGGGGGCAATTACTACGAGCAGTACTTC.

There are a few counts of this clone. CDR3 nucleotides: TGTGCCAGCAGCTCCCGGGACGGGTGGGAGAATGAGCAGTTCTTC. This translates into CASSSRDGWENEQFF. The rearrangement uses TRBV3-1 (or the pseudogene TRBV3-2) and TRBJ2-1; D may be TRBD1 or TRBD2 (5 bases each). There are 15 residues in the CDR3. Germline loops: CDR1 LGHDT, CDR2 YNNKEL (reference sequence). Trimming removed 5 bases at V and 7 bases at J, with 18 bases between.

The gene calls are TRBV5-1 and TRBJ2-1, with 10 bases that match TRBD2. Trimming cost V 7 bases and J 5 bases; bases outside gene matches: 9. The CDR3 runs to 15 residues. Germline loops: CDR1 SGHRS, CDR2 YFSETQ. This CDR3 is CASRYWTSGDNEQFF. CDR3 coding DNA: TGCGCCAGCCGTTATTGGACTAGCGGTGACAATGAGCAGTTCTTC.

The rearrangement joins TRBV3-1 (or the pseudogene TRBV3-2) to TRBJ1-2; perhaps TRBD1 as D (5 bases). V was clipped by 0 bases and J by 6 bases, with 17 bases between them. Germline CDR1 and CDR2: LGHDT and YNNKEL (reference sequence). The CDR3 extends over 16 amino acids. This CDR3 is CASSQEFRAGQDGYTF. The CDR3 DNA sequence: TGTGCCAGCAGCCAAGAGTTCAGGGCAGGGCAGGATGGCTACACCTTC.

This clone showed up just a few times. The genes are TRBV6-6 and TRBJ2-5; TRBD1 matches at 10 bases. Trimming took 6 bases from V and 4 from J; bases not matched to a gene: 5. CDR3 length: 14 amino acids. Germline V lookup: CDR1 MNHNY, CDR2 SVGAGI (reference sequence). The CDR3 DNA reads TGTGCCAGCAGCCATCGACAGGGGGCAGAGACCCAGTACTTC. This sequence encodes CASSHRQGAETQYF.

The chain joins TRBV7-2 to TRBJ2-7, with TRBD2 matching 10 bases. The CDR3 totals 15 residues. Germline V gene data show CDR1 as SGHTA and CDR2 as FQGNSA. V shed 5 bases and J 7 bases; nucleotides not matched to a gene: 11. The CDR3 coding sequence is TGTGCCAGCAGCGCCGCCGGAGCGGGAGGGAAGGAGCAGTACTTC. This translates into CASSAAGAGGKEQYF. Supplemented by reference TRBV7-2 and TRBJ2-7, the full variable domain reads GAGVSQSPSNKVTEKGKDVELRCDPISGHTALYWYRQSLGQGLEFLIYFQGNSAPDKSGLPSDRFSAERTGGSVSTLTIQRTQQEDSAVYLCASSAAGAGGKEQYFGPGTRLTVT.

The chain carries TRBV7-3 and TRBJ2-3, with 10 bases lining up with TRBD2. V was pared by 4 bases and J by 3 bases, with 10 bases of the junction left unmatched. The germline CDR1 and CDR2 sequences are SGHTA and FQGTGA. The CDR3 extends over 17 amino acids. CDR3 sequence: CASSSRGSGRGTDTQYF. The CDR3 DNA is TGTGCCAGCAGCTCTAGGGGGAGCGGGAGGGGGACAGATACGCAGTATTTT.

The V gene is TRBV7-7, the J gene TRBJ2-2; D possibly corresponds to TRBD1 (8 bases). Germline V gives CDR1 SSHAT, CDR2 FNYEAQ (reference sequence). V lost 5 bases and J 4 bases, leaving 17 bases between the germline ends. The CDR3 length is 16 residues. CDR3 DNA: TGTGCCAGCAGCCCGGGGGGACAGGCTACCACCGGGGAGCTGTTTTTT. Encoded protein: CASSPGGQATTGELFF.

V gene TRBV24-1 combines with J gene TRBJ2-3; 7 nucleotides line up with TRBD1. CDR1 is KGHDR and CDR2 is SFDVKD in the germline V gene. The V and J ends lost 3 bases and 5 bases, in that order; junction bases with no gene match: 7. The CDR3 totals 15 residues. This CDR3 reads CATSDPKTGEDTQYF. The CDR3 DNA follows: TGTGCCACCAGTGATCCCAAAACAGGGGAAGATACGCAGTATTTT.

This chain joins TRBV5-4 and TRBJ2-5; 9 bases fit TRBD1. With 4 bases clipped from V and 3 bases from J, the junction kept 13 bases outside the gene matches. The CDR3 runs 17 residues. Germline CDR1 SGHNT, CDR2 YYREEE (reference sequence). DNA for the CDR3: TGTGCCAGCAGCCCGGGACAGGGTACCCCATCAAAAGAGACCCAGTACTTC. Amino acid sequence: CASSPGQGTPSKETQYF.

Here the CDR3 reads CASSPSGPGRSATNEKLFF. Written as DNA, the CDR3 is TGTGCCAGCAGCCCCTCCGGTCCAGGACGGTCCGCAACTAATGAAAAACTGTTTTTT. V is TRBV7-9 and J is TRBJ1-4; no definite D call. This CDR3 region has 19 residues. Germline V gives CDR1 SEHNR, CDR2 FQNEAQ (reference sequence). Trimming removed 5 bases at V and 0 bases at J, with 22 bases between.

The chain links TRBV9 to TRBJ2-7; D possibly uses TRBD1 or TRBD2 (6 bases each). Looked up from germline, CDR1 is SGDLS and CDR2 is YYNGEE. V was shortened by 4 bases and J by 4 bases, with 12 bases between the two germline ends. The CDR3 contains 13 residues. The CDR3 here is CASSPGAGYEQYF. Here the CDR3 DNA reads TGTGCCAGCAGCCCGGGGGCTGGTTACGAGCAGTACTTC.

The chain links TRBV7-8 to TRBJ2-1; possible D gene TRBD1, 6 bases. V was cut by 5 bases and J by 6 bases, with 20 bases left in between. Germline V gives CDR1 SGHVS, CDR2 FQNEAQ. The CDR3 consists of 16 residues. The CDR3 coding sequence is TGTGCCAGCAGCCTGACCAGACAGGTGAATATCAATGAGCAGTTCTTC. Protein product: CASSLTRQVNINEQFF.